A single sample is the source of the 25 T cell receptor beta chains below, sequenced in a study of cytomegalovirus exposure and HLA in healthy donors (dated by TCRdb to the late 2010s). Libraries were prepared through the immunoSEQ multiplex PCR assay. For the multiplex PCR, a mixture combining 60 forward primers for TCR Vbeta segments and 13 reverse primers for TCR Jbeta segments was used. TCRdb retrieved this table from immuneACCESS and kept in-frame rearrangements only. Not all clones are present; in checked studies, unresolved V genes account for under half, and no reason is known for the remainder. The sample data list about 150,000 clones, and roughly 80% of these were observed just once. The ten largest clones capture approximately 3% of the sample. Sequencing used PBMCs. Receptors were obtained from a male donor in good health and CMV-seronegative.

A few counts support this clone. This CDR3 is CASRATGSETQYF. CDR3 bases: TGTGCCAGCAGAGCGACAGGGAGTGAGACCCAGTACTTC. The rearrangement joins TRBV7-2 to TRBJ2-5; 7 bases map to TRBD1. With V trimmed by 6 bases and J by 5 bases, 6 bases remained unmatched. Germline CDR1 reads SGHTA; CDR2 reads FQGNSA. CDR3 length: 13 residues.

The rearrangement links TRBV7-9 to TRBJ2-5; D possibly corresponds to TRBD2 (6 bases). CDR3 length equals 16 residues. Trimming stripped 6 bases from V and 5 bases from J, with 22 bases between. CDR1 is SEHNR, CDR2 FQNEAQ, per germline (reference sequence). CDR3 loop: CASSPPPGGTRETQYF. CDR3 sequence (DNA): TGTGCCAGCAGTCCACCACCCGGGGGAACGAGGGAGACCCAGTACTTC. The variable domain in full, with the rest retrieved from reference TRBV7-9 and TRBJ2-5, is DTGVSQNPRHKITKRGQNVTFRCDPISEHNRLYWYRQTLGQGPEFLTYFQNEAQLEKSRLLSDRFSAERPKGSFSTLEIQRTEQGDSAMYLCASSPPPGGTRETQYFGPGTRLLVL.

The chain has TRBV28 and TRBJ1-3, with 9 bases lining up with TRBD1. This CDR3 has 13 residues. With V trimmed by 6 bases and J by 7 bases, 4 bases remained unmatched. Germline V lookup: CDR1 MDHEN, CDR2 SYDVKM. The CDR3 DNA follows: TGTGCCAGCAGGGGGACAGGGCGGAACACCATATATTTT. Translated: CASRGTGRNTIYF.

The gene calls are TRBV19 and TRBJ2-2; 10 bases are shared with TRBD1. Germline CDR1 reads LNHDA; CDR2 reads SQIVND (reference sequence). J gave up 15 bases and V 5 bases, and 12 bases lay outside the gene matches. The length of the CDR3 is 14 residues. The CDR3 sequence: CASSFSLTGTGVFF. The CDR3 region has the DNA TGTGCCAGTAGTTTTTCCCTCACCGGGACAGGGGTGTTTTTT.

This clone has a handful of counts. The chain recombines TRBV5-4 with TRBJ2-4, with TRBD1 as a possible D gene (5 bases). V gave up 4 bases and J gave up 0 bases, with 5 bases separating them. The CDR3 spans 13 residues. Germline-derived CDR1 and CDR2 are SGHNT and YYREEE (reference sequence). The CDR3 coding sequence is TGTGCCAGCAGCGACAGAGCCAAAAACATTCAGTACTTC. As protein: CASSDRAKNIQYF. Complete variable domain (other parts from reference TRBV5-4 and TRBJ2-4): ETGVTQSPTHLIKTRGQQVTLRCSSQSGHNTVSWYQQALGQGPQFIFQYYREEENGRGNFPPRFSGLQFPNYSSELNVNALELDDSALYLCASSDRAKNIQYFGAGTRLSVL.

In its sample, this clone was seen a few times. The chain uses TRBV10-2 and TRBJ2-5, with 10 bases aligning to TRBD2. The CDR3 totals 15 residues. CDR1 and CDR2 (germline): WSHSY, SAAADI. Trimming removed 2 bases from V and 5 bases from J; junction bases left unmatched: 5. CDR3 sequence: CASSESSGGLETQYF. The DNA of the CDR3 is TGCGCCAGCAGTGAGAGTAGCGGGGGGCTGGAGACCCAGTACTTC.

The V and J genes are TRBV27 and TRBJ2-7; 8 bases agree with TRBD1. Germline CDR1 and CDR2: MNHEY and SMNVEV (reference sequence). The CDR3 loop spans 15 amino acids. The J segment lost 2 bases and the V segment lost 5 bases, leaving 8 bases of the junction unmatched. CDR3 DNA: TGTGCCAGCAGTGACGGACAGGGTCGGGCCTACGAGCAGTACTTC. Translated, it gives CASSDGQGRAYEQYF.

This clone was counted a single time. The CDR3 DNA follows: TGTGCCAGTAGTATACTAGGGGGCACTGAAGCTTTCTTT. Its protein product is CASSILGGTEAFF. The chain employs TRBV19 and TRBJ1-1; maybe TRBD1 (6 bases). V was clipped by 2 bases and J by 4 bases, with 8 bases between them. There are 13 residues in the CDR3. The germline gives CDR1 LNHDA, CDR2 SQIVND (reference sequence).

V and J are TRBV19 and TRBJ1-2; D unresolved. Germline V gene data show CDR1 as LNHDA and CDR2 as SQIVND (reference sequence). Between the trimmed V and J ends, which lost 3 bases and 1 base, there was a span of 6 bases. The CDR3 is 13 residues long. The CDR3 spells CASSISVNYGYTF. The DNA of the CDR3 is TGTGCCAGTAGTATCTCGGTTAACTATGGCTACACCTTC.

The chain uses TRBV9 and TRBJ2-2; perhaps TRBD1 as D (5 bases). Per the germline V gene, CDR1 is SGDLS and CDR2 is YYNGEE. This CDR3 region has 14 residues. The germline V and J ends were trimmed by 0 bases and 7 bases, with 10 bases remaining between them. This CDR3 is CASSVVAGNGELFF. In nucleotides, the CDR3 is TGTGCCAGCAGCGTAGTGGCAGGGAACGGGGAGCTGTTTTTT.

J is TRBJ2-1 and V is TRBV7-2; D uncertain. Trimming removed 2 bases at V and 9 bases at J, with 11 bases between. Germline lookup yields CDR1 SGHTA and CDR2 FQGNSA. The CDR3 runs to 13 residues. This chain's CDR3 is CASSLPPFGEQFF. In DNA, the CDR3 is TGTGCCAGCAGCTTACCCCCTTTCGGTGAGCAGTTCTTC.

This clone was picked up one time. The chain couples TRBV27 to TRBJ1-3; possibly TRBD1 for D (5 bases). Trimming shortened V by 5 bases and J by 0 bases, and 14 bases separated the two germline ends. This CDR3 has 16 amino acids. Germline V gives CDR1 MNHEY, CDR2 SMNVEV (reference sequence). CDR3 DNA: TGTGCCAGCAGTCGGAGCCAAGGGGTCTCTGGAAACACCATATATTTT. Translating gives CASSRSQGVSGNTIYF.

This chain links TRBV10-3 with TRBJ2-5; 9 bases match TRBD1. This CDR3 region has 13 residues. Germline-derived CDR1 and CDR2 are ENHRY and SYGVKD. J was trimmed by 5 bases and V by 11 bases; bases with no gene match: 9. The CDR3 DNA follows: TGTGCCGCTACCACCGGGACAGGGGAGACCCAGTACTTC. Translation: CAATTGTGETQYF.

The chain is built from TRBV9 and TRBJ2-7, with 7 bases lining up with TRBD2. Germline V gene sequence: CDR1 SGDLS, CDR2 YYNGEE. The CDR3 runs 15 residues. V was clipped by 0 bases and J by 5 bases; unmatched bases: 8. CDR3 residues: CASSVDLRESHEQYF. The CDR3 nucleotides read TGTGCCAGCAGCGTAGATTTGCGGGAGTCCCACGAGCAGTACTTC.

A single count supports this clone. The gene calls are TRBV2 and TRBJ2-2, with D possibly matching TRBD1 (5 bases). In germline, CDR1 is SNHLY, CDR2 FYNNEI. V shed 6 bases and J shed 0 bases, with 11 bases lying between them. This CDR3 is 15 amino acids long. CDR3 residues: CASRRQKSNTGELFF. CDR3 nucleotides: TGTGCCAGCAGAAGACAGAAGTCGAACACCGGGGAGCTGTTTTTT.

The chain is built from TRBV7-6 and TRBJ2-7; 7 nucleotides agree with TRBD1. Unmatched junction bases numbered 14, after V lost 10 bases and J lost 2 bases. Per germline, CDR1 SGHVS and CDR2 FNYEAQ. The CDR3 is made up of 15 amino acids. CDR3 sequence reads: CATSMGRQGTYEQYF. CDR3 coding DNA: TGTGCCACCTCCATGGGTAGACAGGGAACCTACGAGCAGTACTTC. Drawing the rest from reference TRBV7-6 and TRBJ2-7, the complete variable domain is GAGVSQSPRYKVTKRGQDVALRCDPISGHVSLYWYRQALGQGPEFLTYFNYEAQQDKSGLPNDRFSAERPEGSISTLTIQRTEQRDSAMYRCATSMGRQGTYEQYFGPGTRLTVT.

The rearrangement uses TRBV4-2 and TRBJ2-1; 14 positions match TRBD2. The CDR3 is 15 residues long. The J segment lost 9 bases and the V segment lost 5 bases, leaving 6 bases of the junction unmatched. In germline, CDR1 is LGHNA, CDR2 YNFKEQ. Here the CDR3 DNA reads TGTGCCAGCAGCAAAAGCGGGACTAGCGGGAGTGAGCAGTTCTTC. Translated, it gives CASSKSGTSGSEQFF.

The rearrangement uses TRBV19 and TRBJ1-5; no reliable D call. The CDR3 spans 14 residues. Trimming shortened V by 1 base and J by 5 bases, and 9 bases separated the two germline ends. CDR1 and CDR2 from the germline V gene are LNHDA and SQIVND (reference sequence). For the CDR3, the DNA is TGTGCCAGTAGTATAGTGTTGTCGGATCAGCCCCAGCATTTT. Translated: CASSIVLSDQPQHF.

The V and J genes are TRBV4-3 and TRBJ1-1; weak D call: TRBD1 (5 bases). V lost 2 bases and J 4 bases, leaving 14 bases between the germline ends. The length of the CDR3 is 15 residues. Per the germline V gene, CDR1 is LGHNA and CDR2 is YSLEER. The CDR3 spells CASSQSLQGPTEAFF. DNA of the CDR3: TGCGCCAGCAGCCAATCCCTCCAGGGCCCCACTGAAGCTTTCTTT.

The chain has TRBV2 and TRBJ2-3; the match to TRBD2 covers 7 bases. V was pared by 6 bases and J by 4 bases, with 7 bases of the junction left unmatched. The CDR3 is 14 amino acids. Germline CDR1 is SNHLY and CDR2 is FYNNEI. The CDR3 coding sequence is TGTGCCAGCAGGGCAATAGGACTAGCAGATACGCAGTATTTT. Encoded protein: CASRAIGLADTQYF.

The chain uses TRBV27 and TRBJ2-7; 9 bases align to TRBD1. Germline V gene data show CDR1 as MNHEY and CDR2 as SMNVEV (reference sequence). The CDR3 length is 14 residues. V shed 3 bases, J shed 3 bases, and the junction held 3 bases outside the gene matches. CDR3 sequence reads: CASSFETGGYEQYF. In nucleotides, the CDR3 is TGTGCCAGCAGTTTCGAGACAGGGGGCTACGAGCAGTACTTC.

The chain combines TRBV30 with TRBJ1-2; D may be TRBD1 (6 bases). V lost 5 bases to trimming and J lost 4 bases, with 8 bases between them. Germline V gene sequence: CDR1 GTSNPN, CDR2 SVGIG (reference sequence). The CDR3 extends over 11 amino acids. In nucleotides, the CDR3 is TGTGCCTGGGGGACACCCTATGGCTACACCTTC. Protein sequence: CAWGTPYGYTF.

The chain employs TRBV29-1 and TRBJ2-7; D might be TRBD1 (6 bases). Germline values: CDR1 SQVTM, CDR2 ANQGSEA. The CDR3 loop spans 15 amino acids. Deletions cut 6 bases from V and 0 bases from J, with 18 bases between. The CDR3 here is CSVERQEVSSYEQYF. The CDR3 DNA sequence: TGCAGCGTAGAAAGACAGGAGGTCAGCTCCTACGAGCAGTACTTC.

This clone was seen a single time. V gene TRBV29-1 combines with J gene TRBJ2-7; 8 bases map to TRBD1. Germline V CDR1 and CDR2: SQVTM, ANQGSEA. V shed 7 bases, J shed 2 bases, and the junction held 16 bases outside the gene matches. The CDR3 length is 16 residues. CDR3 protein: CSAQSPAGGITYEQYF. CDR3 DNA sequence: TGCAGCGCCCAAAGCCCGGCAGGGGGCATAACCTACGAGCAGTACTTC.

The CDR3 nucleotides are TGTGCCAGCAGCTTAGCTGCCAGGTGGGAGCAGTACTTC. The encoded protein is CASSLAARWEQYF. The chain couples TRBV7-2 to TRBJ2-7; D is unclear. The germline V gene encodes CDR1 SGHTA and CDR2 FQGNSA. The CDR3 loop spans 13 amino acids. V shed 0 bases and J shed 7 bases, with 10 bases lying between them.